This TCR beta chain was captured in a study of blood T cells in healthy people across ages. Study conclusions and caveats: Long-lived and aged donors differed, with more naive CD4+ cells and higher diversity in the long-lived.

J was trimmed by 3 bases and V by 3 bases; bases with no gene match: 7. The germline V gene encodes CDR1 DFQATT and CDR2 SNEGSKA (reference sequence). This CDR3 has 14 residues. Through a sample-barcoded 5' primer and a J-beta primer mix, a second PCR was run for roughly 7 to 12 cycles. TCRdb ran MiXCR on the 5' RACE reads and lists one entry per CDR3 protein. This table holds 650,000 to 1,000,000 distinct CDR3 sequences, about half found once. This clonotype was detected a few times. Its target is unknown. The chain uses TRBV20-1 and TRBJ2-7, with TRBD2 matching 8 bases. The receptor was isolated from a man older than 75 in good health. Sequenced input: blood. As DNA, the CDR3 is TGCAGTGCTAGGTCACTAGCGGACCTCTACGAGCAGTACTTC. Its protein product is CSARSLADLYEQYF.